These T cell receptor beta chains were read from a single sample in a study of early T cells in non-severe SARS-CoV-2 infection. TCRdb reanalysed the 5' RACE reads using MiXCR and keeps one entry per CDR3 protein. This sample has 55,000 to 85,000 distinct CDR3 sequences, with 10% found just once. The starting material was whole blood, obtained at baseline. The receptors here all came from an adult who was a healthcare worker with PCR-confirmed SARS-CoV-2 infection or an uninfected control (not recorded which). Both conserved end residues are part of each CDR3. Each record gives: J gene, clone size, V gene, D gene, CDR3 DNA, CDR3 protein. A D gene is named only where the DNA matches it firmly. Only part of the rows carry a size: once, few, many, or a class if the clone is expanded.

J gene: TRBJ1-2
clone size: -
V gene: TRBV9
D gene: -
CDR3 DNA: TGTGCCAGCAGCACCCACTATGGCTACACCTTC
CDR3 protein: CASSTHYGYTF

J gene: TRBJ1-2
clone size: few
V gene: TRBV5-6
D gene: -
CDR3 DNA: TGTGCCAGCAGCTTGACGGAGCGGGGCCACTATGGCTACACCTTC
CDR3 protein: CASSLTERGHYGYTF

J gene: TRBJ2-1
clone size: many
V gene: TRBV12-3/TRBV12-4
D gene: TRBD2
CDR3 DNA: TGTGCCAGCAGTCCCTCGGGGGGAGTAATGAATGAGCAGTTCTTC
CDR3 protein: CASSPSGGVMNEQFF

J gene: TRBJ2-3
clone size: -
V gene: TRBV5-5
D gene: -
CDR3 DNA: TGTGCCAGCGGGGATGGACTGAGGGGCACAGATACGCAGTATTTT
CDR3 protein: CASGDGLRGTDTQYF

J gene: TRBJ2-4
clone size: many
V gene: TRBV7-9
D gene: -
CDR3 DNA: TGTGCCAGCAGCGCAGGGATAGATCGGGCCAAAAACATTCAGTACTTC
CDR3 protein: CASSAGIDRAKNIQYF

J gene: TRBJ2-2
clone size: few
V gene: TRBV29-1
D gene: -
CDR3 DNA: TGCAGCGTGGGGAGGAAGACGAACACCGGGGAGCTGTTTTTT
CDR3 protein: CSVGRKTNTGELFF

J gene: TRBJ1-1
clone size: many
V gene: TRBV27
D gene: TRBD1
CDR3 DNA: TGTGCCAGTCACCCACAACCATACAGGGGGCAGATCAATATAAAGAACACTGAAGCTTTCTTT
CDR3 protein: CASHPQPYRGQINIKNTEAFF

J gene: TRBJ2-5
clone size: few
V gene: TRBV6-2/TRBV6-3
D gene: -
CDR3 DNA: TGTGCCAGCAACATGTACCAAGAGACCCAGTACTTC
CDR3 protein: CASNMYQETQYF

J gene: TRBJ2-5
clone size: many
V gene: TRBV28
D gene: -
CDR3 DNA: TGTGCCAGCAGTTTTGGGGGGGCGCAGGTGACCCAGTACTTC
CDR3 protein: CASSFGGAQVTQYF

J gene: TRBJ2-1
clone size: many
V gene: TRBV28
D gene: -
CDR3 DNA: TGTGCCACTCTCATCCAGGGATCCTACAATGAGCAGTTCTTC
CDR3 protein: CATLIQGSYNEQFF

J gene: TRBJ2-1
clone size: few
V gene: TRBV7-9
D gene: -
CDR3 DNA: TGTGCCAGCAGCTTGGGGACAACTAATGAGCAGTTCTTC
CDR3 protein: CASSLGTTNEQFF

J gene: TRBJ2-2
clone size: many
V gene: TRBV9
D gene: -
CDR3 DNA: TGTGCCAGCAGCGCCGAAGGAGCCGGGGAGCTGTTTTTT
CDR3 protein: CASSAEGAGELFF

J gene: TRBJ2-3
clone size: -
V gene: TRBV30
D gene: TRBD1
CDR3 DNA: TGTGCCTGGAGGGAGACAGGGGGAATCACAGATACGCAGTATTTT
CDR3 protein: CAWRETGGITDTQYF

J gene: TRBJ2-3
clone size: many
V gene: TRBV7-2
D gene: TRBD2
CDR3 DNA: TGTGCCAGCGCGGCGGGAGGTACGCAGTATTTT
CDR3 protein: CASAAGGTQYF

J gene: TRBJ2-2
clone size: many
V gene: TRBV5-1
D gene: -
CDR3 DNA: TGCGCCAGCAGCAGGGACACAACGAACACCGGGGAGCTGTTTTTT
CDR3 protein: CASSRDTTNTGELFF

J gene: TRBJ2-7
clone size: few
V gene: TRBV11-2
D gene: -
CDR3 DNA: TGTGCCAGCAGCCCCGGAACCTGGCGCGAGCAGTACTTC
CDR3 protein: CASSPGTWREQYF

J gene: TRBJ1-3
clone size: few
V gene: TRBV27
D gene: -
CDR3 DNA: TGTGCCAGCAGTTTTACGGGGGAGTCTGGAAACACCATATATTTT
CDR3 protein: CASSFTGESGNTIYF

J gene: TRBJ2-1
clone size: -
V gene: TRBV6-6
D gene: TRBD2
CDR3 DNA: TGTGCCAGCAAACGGGGCGGGAGCTCCTACAATGAGCAGTTCTTC
CDR3 protein: CASKRGGSSYNEQFF

J gene: TRBJ1-2
clone size: -
V gene: TRBV6-1
D gene: -
CDR3 DNA: TGTGCCAGCACCGGGACGGTCTATGGCTACACCTTC
CDR3 protein: CASTGTVYGYTF

J gene: TRBJ2-5
clone size: many
V gene: TRBV4-2
D gene: -
CDR3 DNA: TGTGCCAGCAGCCAAATAGGAGAGACCCAGTACTTC
CDR3 protein: CASSQIGETQYF

J gene: TRBJ2-2
clone size: many
V gene: TRBV16
D gene: TRBD1
CDR3 DNA: TGTGCCAGCAGCCGCTTAGCCCCGGGACAGGGGAACACCGGGGAGCTGTTTTTT
CDR3 protein: CASSRLAPGQGNTGELFF

J gene: TRBJ2-1
clone size: -
V gene: TRBV24-1
D gene: -
CDR3 DNA: TGTGCCACCAGTGATTTTGAGGAGCAGTTCTTC
CDR3 protein: CATSDFEEQFF

J gene: TRBJ1-5
clone size: medium-sized
V gene: TRBV24-1
D gene: -
CDR3 DNA: TGTGCCACCAGTGATTTCCGGGACACTAGCAATCAGCCCCAGCATTTT
CDR3 protein: CATSDFRDTSNQPQHF

J gene: TRBJ2-1
clone size: -
V gene: TRBV7-2
D gene: -
CDR3 DNA: TGTGCCAGCAGCCCAACAGAGAATGAGCAGTTCTTC
CDR3 protein: CASSPTENEQFF

J gene: TRBJ1-4
clone size: few
V gene: TRBV7-8
D gene: TRBD1
CDR3 DNA: TGTGCCAGCAGCTTAAAGAACGTAGGGGACAGGGGAGAAAAACTGTTTTTT
CDR3 protein: CASSLKNVGDRGEKLFF

J gene: TRBJ2-7
clone size: -
V gene: TRBV10-3
D gene: TRBD1
CDR3 DNA: TGTGTCATCAGTGACAGGGCAAAAGAGCAGTACTTC
CDR3 protein: CVISDRAKEQYF

J gene: TRBJ1-2
clone size: many
V gene: TRBV6-5
D gene: TRBD1
CDR3 DNA: TGTGCCAGCAGTTGGTCCGGACAGGGCCTTAACTATGGCTACACCTTC
CDR3 protein: CASSWSGQGLNYGYTF

J gene: TRBJ2-3
clone size: -
V gene: TRBV7-3
D gene: TRBD2
CDR3 DNA: TGTGCCAGCAGCTCGGGACTAGCGGGCGGGGCGGCAGATACGCAGTATTTT
CDR3 protein: CASSSGLAGGAADTQYF

J gene: TRBJ2-1
clone size: many
V gene: TRBV5-1
D gene: TRBD2
CDR3 DNA: TGCGCCAGCAGCTTCATGGGACTAGCGGGAGTGTACAATGAGCAGTTCTTC
CDR3 protein: CASSFMGLAGVYNEQFF

J gene: TRBJ2-3
clone size: -
V gene: TRBV29-1
D gene: TRBD2
CDR3 DNA: TGCAGCGCTGGCGGGACTAGCGGGAGTGATACGCAGTATTTT
CDR3 protein: CSAGGTSGSDTQYF

J gene: TRBJ1-1
clone size: many
V gene: TRBV27
D gene: -
CDR3 DNA: TGTGCCACCGGGAGCAGACAGAACACTGAAGCTTTCTTT
CDR3 protein: CATGSRQNTEAFF

J gene: TRBJ1-5
clone size: many
V gene: TRBV3-1
D gene: -
CDR3 DNA: TGTGCCAGCAGCCAATTCAGGGACCAGCCCCAGCATTTT
CDR3 protein: CASSQFRDQPQHF

J gene: TRBJ2-2
clone size: many
V gene: TRBV30
D gene: TRBD2
CDR3 DNA: TGTGCCTGGTCAAGTGTCCCCGGGGGGGCCGGGGAGCTGTTTTTT
CDR3 protein: CAWSSVPGGAGELFF

J gene: TRBJ1-4
clone size: many
V gene: TRBV7-9
D gene: -
CDR3 DNA: TGTGCCAGCAGCTTACGGGGGGGCGCGTCGGCTAATGAAAAACTGTTTTTT
CDR3 protein: CASSLRGGASANEKLFF

J gene: TRBJ1-1
clone size: -
V gene: TRBV18
D gene: -
CDR3 DNA: TGTGCCAGCCAACCGAGGGGCACTGAAGCTTTCTTT
CDR3 protein: CASQPRGTEAFF

J gene: TRBJ2-7
clone size: few
V gene: TRBV7-3
D gene: -
CDR3 DNA: TGTGCCAGCAGCTTAAAAGGGGGGCTCTACGAGCAGTACTTC
CDR3 protein: CASSLKGGLYEQYF

J gene: TRBJ1-1
clone size: few
V gene: TRBV11-1
D gene: TRBD1
CDR3 DNA: TGTGCCAGGGGGACAGGGGGCACTGAAGCTTTCTTT
CDR3 protein: CARGTGGTEAFF

J gene: TRBJ1-1
clone size: few
V gene: TRBV13
D gene: -
CDR3 DNA: TGTGCCAGCAGCGTCGGGGTAAGCGCTTTCTTT
CDR3 protein: CASSVGVSAFF

J gene: TRBJ1-5
clone size: many
V gene: TRBV27
D gene: -
CDR3 DNA: TGTGCCAGCAGTCGGGACACGGCGGGCAATCAGCCCCAGCATTTT
CDR3 protein: CASSRDTAGNQPQHF

J gene: TRBJ2-3
clone size: many
V gene: TRBV9
D gene: -
CDR3 DNA: TGTGCCAGCAGCGTAGGGCAGGGGCCTGACCATACGCAGTATTTT
CDR3 protein: CASSVGQGPDHTQYF